This TCR beta chain was captured by sequencing in a study of blood T cell repertoires in COVID-19 (dated by TCRdb to the early 2020s). Regarding the complete study: Collaborator samples came from the United States, Italy and Spain and covered acute and convalescent phases of COVID-19. The prospective study material was composed of cDNA or gDNA derived from T cells, B-cell-depleted T cells, or PBMCs. Deeply sampled blood TCRbeta repertoires from subjects exposed to, actively infected with, or recovered from COVID-19 were included in the dataset. The repertoires were released in a freely available public database meant as a resource for research on the immune response to SARS-CoV-2. The samples were drawn from the first 160 participants of the ongoing ImmuneRACE study and from some 1,300 subjects provided by 6 global collaborators. The sample metadata nearly always contained a de-identified subject ID, COVID-19 status, age in years and sex. HLA class I and class II types, where available, came from metadata supplied by the sample provider rather than from assay-based typing. Overall results and qualifications from the work: Clinical and demographic metadata were provided uncurated, with the amount varying by source and participant.

Remarks on this clone: It lacks a known antigen. There are no base qualities to consult, and no much larger clone falls within one base.

TCRbeta CDR3 regions were amplified from genomic DNA using the immunoSEQ Assay, a bias-controlled multiplex PCR. The study's own analysis went as follows. The number of nucleated cells in each sample was estimated by amplification of reference gene primers within the assay. To quantify the absolute abundance of each unique TCRbeta CDR3 rearrangement, sequence reads were collapsed and filtered. For each sample, productive Simpson clonality was calculated by taking the square root of Simpson's diversity index across productive rearrangements. TCRdb mirrors the immuneACCESS table, restricted to in-frame sequences. Some clones are absent from its copies; in checked studies, under half trace to an unresolved V gene, and the reason for the others is unknown. That table is the source of V, J and clone size, and D and trimming were worked out from the DNA. The sample yields under 200,000 clones; more than 80% were counted once. The ten largest clonotypes hold approximately 0.5% of the sample.

Each collaborating institution followed its own protocols to collect whole blood in K2EDTA tubes. For TCRbeta analysis, collaborator samples were shipped as frozen whole blood, as isolated PBMCs, or as DNA extracted from either sample type. The junction shows trimming of 5 bases on V and 5 bases on J, and the gene matches do not reach 5 bases of it. Looking up the germline V gene yields CDR1 MGHDK and CDR2 SYGVNS. The CDR3, from cysteine to phenylalanine, totals 14 residues. Only the CDR3 DNA stays, 42 bases, in frame from base 1. The chain couples TRBV25-1 to TRBJ2-1; TRBD1 matches 8 bases in the middle. This TCR derives from a man aged 50-60 years with acute or convalescent COVID-19. Sequencing was done on a sample of peripheral blood. The CDR3 reads CASSSPGQDNEQFF. In nucleotide form, the sequence is TGTGCCAGCAGTAGCCCGGGACAGGACAATGAGCAGTTCTTC.